This is a list of T cell receptor beta chains from one sample in a study of T-cell memory formation after mild COVID-19. TCRdb used MiXCR to reprocess the 5' RACE reads, holding one entry per CDR3 protein. Of under 550,000 distinct CDR3 sequences in the sample, around a sixth were seen once. Sample: PBMCs or a T cell subset sorted from them (not recorded which). The receptors were gathered from an adult woman who had mild COVID-19 (a few samples of this study predate the infection). Cell type and time point are not known. CDR3s include the opening cysteine and the closing phenylalanine or tryptophan. D genes are given only for firm matches. Not all rows give a size; the values are once, few, many and, for expanded clones, a class.

D gene	V gene	J gene	clone size	CDR3 protein	CDR3 DNA
-	TRBV12-3/TRBV12-4	TRBJ2-1	-	CASSLNTGGDEQFF	TGTGCCAGCAGCCTTAATACAGGGGGGGATGAGCAGTTCTTC
-	TRBV5-1	TRBJ2-7	-	CASSLTNSGYEQYF	TGCGCCAGCAGCTTGACAAACAGCGGCTACGAGCAGTACTTC
TRBD2	TRBV5-1	TRBJ2-3	many	CASSPQTSVRDTDTQYF	TGCGCCAGCAGCCCACAGACTAGCGTCCGAGACACAGATACGCAGTATTTT
-	TRBV7-6	TRBJ2-2	few	CASSLQLGDTGELFF	TGTGCCAGCAGCCTACAATTGGGAGACACCGGGGAGCTGTTTTTT
-	TRBV6-1	TRBJ2-3	few	CASSRDGGTAGTQYF	TGTGCCAGCAGTCGGGACGGGGGCACCGCCGGTACGCAGTATTTT
-	TRBV20-1	TRBJ2-1	-	CSASSPAPWYNEQFF	TGCAGTGCTAGTAGTCCGGCTCCCTGGTACAATGAGCAGTTCTTC
-	TRBV11-2	TRBJ2-6	-	CASSLGPYSGANVLTF	TGTGCCAGCAGCTTAGGGCCCTACTCTGGGGCCAACGTCCTGACTTTC
TRBD1	TRBV20-1	TRBJ2-7	few	CSAQDTGDSYEQYF	TGCAGTGCTCAGGATACAGGGGACTCCTACGAGCAGTACTTC
TRBD2	TRBV6-5	TRBJ2-3	-	CASSPTLAGGQDTQYF	TGTGCCAGCAGCCCCACCCTAGCGGGGGGCCAAGATACGCAGTATTTT
TRBD1	TRBV5-4	TRBJ2-7	many	CASSLGSWTGEYYEQYF	TGTGCCAGCAGCTTGGGGTCCTGGACAGGGGAGTACTACGAGCAGTACTTC
-	TRBV27	TRBJ1-1	-	CASSVLRDGEAFF	TGTGCCAGCAGTGTTCTCCGGGACGGTGAAGCTTTCTTT
-	TRBV3-1	TRBJ2-1	-	CASSHGEDEQFF	TGTGCCAGCAGCCACGGCGAGGATGAGCAGTTCTTC
-	TRBV12-3/TRBV12-4	TRBJ1-2	-	CASSLNPGRDEFYTF	TGTGCCAGCAGTTTAAACCCTGGACGGGACGAGTTCTACACCTTC
-	TRBV2	TRBJ2-7	-	CASRVSHSYEQYF	TGTGCCAGCAGGGTGTCCCACTCCTACGAGCAGTACTTC
-	TRBV4-1	TRBJ1-2	-	CASLSGNYGYTF	TGCGCCAGTCTATCGGGAAACTATGGCTACACCTTC
-	TRBV5-1	TRBJ1-2	-	CASSLDVRGVYGYTF	TGCGCCAGCAGCTTGGATGTACGGGGCGTCTATGGCTACACCTTC
-	TRBV4-1	TRBJ2-3	-	CASSRSPSDTQYF	TGCGCCAGCAGCAGGAGCCCTTCAGATACGCAGTATTTT
-	TRBV18	TRBJ2-7	-	CASSGGLSSYEQYF	TGTGCCAGCTCGGGGGGACTCAGCTCCTACGAGCAGTACTTC
TRBD1	TRBV6-5	TRBJ1-1	few	CASNQGQGGTEAFF	TGTGCCAGCAACCAGGGACAGGGTGGGACTGAAGCTTTCTTT
-	TRBV24-1	TRBJ2-4	few	CATSDGGKAKNIQYF	TGTGCCACCAGTGATGGGGGGAAGGCCAAAAACATTCAGTACTTC
TRBD1	TRBV20-1	TRBJ1-6	few	CSARPGGADNSPLHF	TGCAGTGCTAGACCAGGGGGCGCGGATAATTCACCCCTCCACTTT
-	TRBV20-1	TRBJ1-6	-	CSAVGGNSPLHF	TGCAGTGCTGTAGGGGGTAATTCACCCCTCCACTTT
TRBD2	TRBV7-6	TRBJ2-1	-	CASSLEVPSGRGEQFF	TGTGCCAGCAGCTTAGAAGTGCCTAGCGGGAGAGGTGAGCAGTTCTTC
-	TRBV2	TRBJ2-3	few	CASARRRWDTDTQYF	TGTGCCAGCGCTCGCAGGAGATGGGACACAGATACGCAGTATTTT
-	TRBV4-1	TRBJ2-1	-	CASSQVGHSNEQFF	TGCGCCAGCAGCCAAGTTGGGCACTCCAATGAGCAGTTCTTC
-	TRBV12-3/TRBV12-4	TRBJ1-1	-	CASREQTGNTEAFF	TGTGCCAGCAGGGAACAGACAGGGAACACTGAAGCTTTCTTT
TRBD1	TRBV2	TRBJ2-1	-	CASSGGQGKNEQFF	TGTGCCAGCAGTGGGGGACAGGGTAAAAATGAGCAGTTCTTC
TRBD2	TRBV7-9	TRBJ2-5	-	CASSLQAGAGETQYF	TGTGCCAGCAGCTTACAAGCGGGGGCTGGGGAGACCCAGTACTTC
-	TRBV7-9	TRBJ1-1	-	CASSFSPGTEAFF	TGTGCCAGCAGCTTCTCTCCGGGCACTGAAGCTTTCTTT
-	TRBV29-1	TRBJ2-2	-	CSVEDSQKNTGELFF	TGCAGCGTTGAAGATTCACAGAAAAACACCGGGGAGCTGTTTTTT
-	TRBV10-3	TRBJ1-1	few	CAISGTTNTEAFF	TGTGCCATCAGTGGTACAACGAACACTGAAGCTTTCTTT
TRBD2	TRBV2	TRBJ2-1	few	CASSGREMGEQFF	TGTGCCAGCTCGGGGCGGGAGATGGGTGAGCAGTTCTTC
TRBD2	TRBV28	TRBJ2-7	few	CASHPSGGIYEQYF	TGTGCCAGCCACCCTAGCGGGGGGATCTACGAGCAGTACTTC
-	TRBV6-6	TRBJ2-5	few	CASSPGMRETQYF	TGTGCCAGCAGTCCGGGGATGCGGGAGACCCAGTACTTC
-	TRBV2	TRBJ1-1	-	CASSNLGGAGNTEAFF	TGTGCCAGCAGTAACTTGGGGGGGGCAGGGAACACTGAAGCTTTCTTT
-	TRBV7-9	TRBJ2-3	many	CASSLDGGTDTQYF	TGTGCCAGCAGCTTAGATGGCGGCACAGATACGCAGTATTTT
-	TRBV6-2/TRBV6-3	TRBJ1-1	few	CASSYSWEGPTEAFF	TGTGCCAGCAGTTACAGCTGGGAAGGGCCCACTGAAGCTTTCTTT